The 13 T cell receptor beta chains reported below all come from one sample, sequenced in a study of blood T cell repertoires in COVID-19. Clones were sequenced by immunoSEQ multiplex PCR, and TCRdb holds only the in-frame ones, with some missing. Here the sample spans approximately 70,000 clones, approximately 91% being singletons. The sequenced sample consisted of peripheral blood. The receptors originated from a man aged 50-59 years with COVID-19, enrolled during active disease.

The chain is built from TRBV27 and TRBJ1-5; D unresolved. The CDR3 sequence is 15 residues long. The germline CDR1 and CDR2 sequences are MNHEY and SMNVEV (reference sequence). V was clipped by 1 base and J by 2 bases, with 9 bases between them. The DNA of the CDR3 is TGTGCCAGCAGTTTATTGGGAGGAGGCAATCAGCCCCAGCATTTT. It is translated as CASSLLGGGNQPQHF.

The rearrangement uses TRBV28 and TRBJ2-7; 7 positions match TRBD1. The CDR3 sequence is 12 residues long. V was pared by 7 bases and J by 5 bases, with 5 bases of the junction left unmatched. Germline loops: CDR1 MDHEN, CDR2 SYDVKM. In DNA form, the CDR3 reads TGTGCCAGCATGGAAGGACAGGACGAGCAGTACTTC. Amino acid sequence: CASMEGQDEQYF.

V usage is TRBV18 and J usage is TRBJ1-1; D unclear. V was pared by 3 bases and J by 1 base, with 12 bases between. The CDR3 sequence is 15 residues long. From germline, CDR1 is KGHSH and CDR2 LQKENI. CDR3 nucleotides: TGTGCCAGCTCACCTCGAGTTGACAAGAACACTGAAGCTTTCTTT. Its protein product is CASSPRVDKNTEAFF.

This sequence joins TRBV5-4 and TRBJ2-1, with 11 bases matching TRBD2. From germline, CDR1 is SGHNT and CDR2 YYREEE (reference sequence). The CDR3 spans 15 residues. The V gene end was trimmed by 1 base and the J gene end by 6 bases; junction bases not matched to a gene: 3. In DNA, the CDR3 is TGTGCCAGCAGCTTGAAGCTAGCGGGAGGCAATGAGCAGTTCTTC. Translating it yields CASSLKLAGGNEQFF.

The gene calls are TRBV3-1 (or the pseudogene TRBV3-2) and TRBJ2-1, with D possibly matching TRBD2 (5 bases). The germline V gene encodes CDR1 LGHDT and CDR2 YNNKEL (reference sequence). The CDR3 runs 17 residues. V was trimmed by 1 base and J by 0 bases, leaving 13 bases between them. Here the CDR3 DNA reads TGTGCCAGCAGCCAAGGAGTGGCAAGCGGCTCCTACAATGAGCAGTTCTTC. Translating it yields CASSQGVASGSYNEQFF.

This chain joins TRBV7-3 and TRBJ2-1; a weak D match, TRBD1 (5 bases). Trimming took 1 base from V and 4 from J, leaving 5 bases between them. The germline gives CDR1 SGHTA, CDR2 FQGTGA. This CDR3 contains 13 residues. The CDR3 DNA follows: TGTGCCAGCAGCTTAAGACAGTACAATGAGCAGTTCTTC. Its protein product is CASSLRQYNEQFF.

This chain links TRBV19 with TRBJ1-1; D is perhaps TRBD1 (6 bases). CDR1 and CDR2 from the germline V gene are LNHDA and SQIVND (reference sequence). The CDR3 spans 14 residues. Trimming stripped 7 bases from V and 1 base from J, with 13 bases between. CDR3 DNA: TGTGCCAGTACCACTACAGGGTCGAACACTGAAGCTTTCTTT. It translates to CASTTTGSNTEAFF.

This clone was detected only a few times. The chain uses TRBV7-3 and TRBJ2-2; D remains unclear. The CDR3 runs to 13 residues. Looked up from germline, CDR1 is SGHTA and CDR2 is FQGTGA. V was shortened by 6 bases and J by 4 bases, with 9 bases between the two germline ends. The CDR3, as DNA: TGTGCCAGCAGTCGCACGGGCACCGGGGAGCTGTTTTTT. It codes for CASSRTGTGELFF. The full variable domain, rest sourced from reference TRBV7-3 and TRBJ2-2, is GAGVSQTPSNKVTEKGKYVELRCDPISGHTALYWYRQSLGQGPEFLIYFQGTGAADDSGLPNDRFFAVRPEGSVSTLKIQRTERGDSAVYLCASSRTGTGELFFGEGSRLTVL.

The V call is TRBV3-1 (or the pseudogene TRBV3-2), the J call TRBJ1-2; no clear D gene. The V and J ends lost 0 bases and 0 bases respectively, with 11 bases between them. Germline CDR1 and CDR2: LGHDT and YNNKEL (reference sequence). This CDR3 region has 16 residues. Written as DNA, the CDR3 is TGTGCCAGCAGCCAAGAAAGTGGAGGAGCTAACTATGGCTACACCTTC. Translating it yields CASSQESGGANYGYTF.

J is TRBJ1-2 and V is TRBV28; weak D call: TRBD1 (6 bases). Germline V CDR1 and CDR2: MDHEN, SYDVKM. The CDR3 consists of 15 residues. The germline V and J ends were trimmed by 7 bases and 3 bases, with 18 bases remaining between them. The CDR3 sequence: CASTLSQGNYYGYTF. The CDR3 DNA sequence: TGTGCCAGCACCCTAAGTCAGGGGAACTACTATGGCTACACCTTC.

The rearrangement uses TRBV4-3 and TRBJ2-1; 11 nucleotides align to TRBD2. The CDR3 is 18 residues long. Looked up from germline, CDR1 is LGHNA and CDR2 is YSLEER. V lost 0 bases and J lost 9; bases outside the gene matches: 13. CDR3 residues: CASSQDSRTSGPAGEQFF. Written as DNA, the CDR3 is TGCGCCAGCAGCCAAGATTCCCGGACTAGCGGGCCGGCAGGTGAGCAGTTCTTC.

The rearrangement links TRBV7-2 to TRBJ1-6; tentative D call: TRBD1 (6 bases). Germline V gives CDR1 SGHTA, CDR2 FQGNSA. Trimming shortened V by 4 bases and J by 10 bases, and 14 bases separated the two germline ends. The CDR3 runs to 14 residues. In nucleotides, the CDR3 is TGTGCCAGCAGCTCCCAGACAGGCGGGTCACCCCTCCACTTT. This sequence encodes CASSSQTGGSPLHF.

The CDR3 region has the DNA TGTGCCAGCAGCCTTCATAGCGGGTCTATGGACGAGCAGTACTTC. Protein sequence: CASSLHSGSMDEQYF. The chain recombines TRBV5-4 with TRBJ2-7; the match to TRBD2 covers 7 bases. The CDR3 length is 15 residues. Per the germline V gene, CDR1 is SGHNT and CDR2 is YYREEE (reference sequence). V was clipped by 4 bases and J by 5 bases; unmatched bases: 12.